This T cell receptor (beta chain) comes out of a study of blood T cells in healthy people across ages. This clonotype has only a few counts. It was with a sample-barcoded 5' primer and a J-beta primer mix that a second PCR of roughly 6 to 12 cycles was run. With 12 random nucleotides, a template-switch adaptor tagged each individual cDNA molecule. TCRdb analysed the 5' RACE reads with MiXCR anew, one entry per CDR3 protein. The repertoire holds 780,000 or so distinct CDR3 sequences, with approximately 25% as singletons. Germline-derived CDR1 and CDR2 are MNHEY and SMNVEV (reference sequence). The CDR3 totals 15 residues. Deletions cut 5 bases from V and 0 bases from J, with 11 bases between. Isolating PBMCs gave at least 6 million of these cells per sample. Separately, the same data were catalogued under a study of T cells of mothers and their children.

The sequence derives from a boy between 5 and 17 years old in good health. Sequenced: blood. The chain carries TRBV27 and TRBJ1-5; D perhaps matches TRBD1 (5 bases). CDR3 in amino acids: CASSRDGYSNQPQHF. CDR3 in DNA: TGTGCCAGCAGTAGGGACGGTTATAGCAATCAGCCCCAGCATTTT.